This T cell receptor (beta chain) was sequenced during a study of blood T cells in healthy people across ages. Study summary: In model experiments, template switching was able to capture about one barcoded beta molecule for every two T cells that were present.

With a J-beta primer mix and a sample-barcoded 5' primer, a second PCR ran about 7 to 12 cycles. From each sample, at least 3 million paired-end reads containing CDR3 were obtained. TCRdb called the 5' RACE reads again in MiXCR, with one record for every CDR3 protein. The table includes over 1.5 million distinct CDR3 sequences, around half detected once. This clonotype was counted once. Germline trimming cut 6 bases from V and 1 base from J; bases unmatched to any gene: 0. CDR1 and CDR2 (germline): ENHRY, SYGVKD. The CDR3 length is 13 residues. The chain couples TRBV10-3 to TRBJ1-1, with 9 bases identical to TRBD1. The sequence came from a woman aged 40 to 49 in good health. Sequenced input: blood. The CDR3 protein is CAIRDRGNTEAFF. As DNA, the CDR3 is TGTGCCATCAGGGACAGGGGGAACACTGAAGCTTTCTTT.